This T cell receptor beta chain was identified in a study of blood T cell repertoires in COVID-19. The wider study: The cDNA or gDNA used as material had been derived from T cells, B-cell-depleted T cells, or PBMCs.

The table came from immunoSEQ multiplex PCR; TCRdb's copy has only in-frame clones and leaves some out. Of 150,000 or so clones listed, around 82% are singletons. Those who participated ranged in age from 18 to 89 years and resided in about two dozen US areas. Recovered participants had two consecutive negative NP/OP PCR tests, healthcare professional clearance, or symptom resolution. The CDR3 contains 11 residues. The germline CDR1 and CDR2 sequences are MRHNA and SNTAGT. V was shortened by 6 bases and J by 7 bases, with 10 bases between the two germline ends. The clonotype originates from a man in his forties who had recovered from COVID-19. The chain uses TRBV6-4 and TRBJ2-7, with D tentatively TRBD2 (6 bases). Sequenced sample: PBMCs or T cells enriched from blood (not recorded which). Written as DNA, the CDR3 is TGTGCCAGCAGGAGGGCGGGGGAGCAGTACTTC. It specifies CASRRAGEQYF.